The clone carrying this TCR beta chain came up a few times. Its specificity is unknown. The CDR3 is 18 residues long. Trimming cost V 0 bases and J 1 base, with 15 bases left between them. Per germline, CDR1 KGHSH and CDR2 LQKENI. Relying on iRepertoire HTBI primers and Arm-PCR of CDR3 regions, the team built TCR beta libraries. From the multiplex PCR reads, TCRdb called clonotypes with MiXCR, one entry per CDR3 protein. The sample lists hundreds of thousands of distinct CDR3 sequences; roughly 21% were seen once. These data originate in a study of regulatory T cells in long-lasting Graves disease. Study as a whole: Persistent cases took antithyroid drugs over 5 years and stayed TSH receptor antibody positive. Study findings and constraints: Persistent cases of Graves' showed reduced TCR diversity relative to newly diagnosed patients. Persistent disease was associated with favored TRBV28 usage and with favored use of TRBJ1-2 and TRBJ2-5.

Sample time point: persistent/refractory GD, antithyroid drugs over 5 years with positive TRAb. Following extraction of RNA from PBMCs, that RNA was used to make the TCR library. Patients of an endocrinology department in Xi'an, China, were included. The clonotype originates from a female donor with Graves disease. This chain joins TRBV18 and TRBJ1-4, with unresolved D. The material sequenced was peripheral blood mononuclear cells (PBMCs), taken when the disease was refractory, from a patient treated with antithyroid drugs. The CDR3, as DNA: TGTGCCAGCTCACCACCCCTTCGTGATCGGATAACTAATGAAAAACTGTTTTTT. The encoded protein is CASSPPLRDRITNEKLFF. Together with reference TRBV18 and TRBJ1-4, the CDR3 gives the full variable domain: NAGVMQNPRHLVRRRGQEARLRCSPMKGHSHVYWYRQLPEEGLKFMVYLQKENIIDESGMPKERFSAEFPKEGPSILRIQQVVRGDSAAYFCASSPPLRDRITNEKLFFGSGTQLSVL.